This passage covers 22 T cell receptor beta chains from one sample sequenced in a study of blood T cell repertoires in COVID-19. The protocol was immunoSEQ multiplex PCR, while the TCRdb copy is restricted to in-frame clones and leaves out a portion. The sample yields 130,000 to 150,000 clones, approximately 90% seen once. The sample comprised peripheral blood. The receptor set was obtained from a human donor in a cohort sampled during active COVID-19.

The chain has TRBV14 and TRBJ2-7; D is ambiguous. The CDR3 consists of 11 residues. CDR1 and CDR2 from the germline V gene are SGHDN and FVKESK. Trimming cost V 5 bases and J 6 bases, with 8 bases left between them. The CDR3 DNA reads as TGTGCCAGCAGCGTGTCTAGCGAGCAGTACTTC. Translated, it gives CASSVSSEQYF.

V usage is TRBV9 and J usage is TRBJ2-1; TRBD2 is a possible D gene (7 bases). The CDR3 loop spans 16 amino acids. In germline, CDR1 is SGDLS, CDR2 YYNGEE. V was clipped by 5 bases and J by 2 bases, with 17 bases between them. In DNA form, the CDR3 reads TGTGCCAGCAGTGGGGGCGGGGGTAGACCCTACAATGAGCAGTTCTTC. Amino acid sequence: CASSGGGGRPYNEQFF.

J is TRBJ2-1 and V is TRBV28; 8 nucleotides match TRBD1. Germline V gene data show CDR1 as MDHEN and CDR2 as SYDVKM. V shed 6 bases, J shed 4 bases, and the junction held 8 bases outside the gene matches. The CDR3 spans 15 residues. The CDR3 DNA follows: TGTGCCAGCAGACAGATAGGACAGGGTTACAATGAGCAGTTCTTC. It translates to CASRQIGQGYNEQFF.

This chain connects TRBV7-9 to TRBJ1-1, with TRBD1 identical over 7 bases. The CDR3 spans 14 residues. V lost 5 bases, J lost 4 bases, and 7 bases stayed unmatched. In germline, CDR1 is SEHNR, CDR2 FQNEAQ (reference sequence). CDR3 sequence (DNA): TGTGCCAGCAGCCCATCAGGGGGTAGCACTGAAGCTTTCTTT. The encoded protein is CASSPSGGSTEAFF. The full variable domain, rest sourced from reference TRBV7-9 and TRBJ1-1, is DTGVSQNPRHKITKRGQNVTFRCDPISEHNRLYWYRQTLGQGPEFLTYFQNEAQLEKSRLLSDRFSAERPKGSFSTLEIQRTEQGDSAMYLCASSPSGGSTEAFFGQGTRLTVV.

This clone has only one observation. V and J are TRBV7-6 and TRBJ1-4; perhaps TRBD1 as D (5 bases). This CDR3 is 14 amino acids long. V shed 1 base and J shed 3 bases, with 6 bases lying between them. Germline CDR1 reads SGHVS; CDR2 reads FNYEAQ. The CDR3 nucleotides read TGTGCCAGCAGCTTAGGGGGCTCTAATGAAAAACTGTTTTTT. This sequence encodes CASSLGGSNEKLFF.

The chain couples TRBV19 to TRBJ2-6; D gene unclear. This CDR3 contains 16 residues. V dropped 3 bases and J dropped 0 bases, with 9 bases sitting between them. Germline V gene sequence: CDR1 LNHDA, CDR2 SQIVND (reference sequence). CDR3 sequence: CASSIGPASGANVLTF. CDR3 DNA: TGTGCCAGTAGTATTGGGCCTGCCTCTGGGGCCAACGTCCTGACTTTC.

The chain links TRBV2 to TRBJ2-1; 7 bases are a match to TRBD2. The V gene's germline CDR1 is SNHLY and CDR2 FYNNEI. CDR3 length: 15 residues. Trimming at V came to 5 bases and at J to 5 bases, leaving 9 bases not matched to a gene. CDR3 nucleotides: TGTGCCAGCAGTTATACTAGCGCGGGCCACAATGAGCAGTTCTTC. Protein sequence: CASSYTSAGHNEQFF.

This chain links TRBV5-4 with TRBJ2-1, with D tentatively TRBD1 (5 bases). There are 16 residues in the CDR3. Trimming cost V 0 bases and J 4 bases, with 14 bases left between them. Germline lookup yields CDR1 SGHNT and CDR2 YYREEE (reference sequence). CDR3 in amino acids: CASSLGGAANYNEQFF. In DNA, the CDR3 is TGTGCCAGCAGCTTGGGTGGGGCGGCGAATTACAATGAGCAGTTCTTC.

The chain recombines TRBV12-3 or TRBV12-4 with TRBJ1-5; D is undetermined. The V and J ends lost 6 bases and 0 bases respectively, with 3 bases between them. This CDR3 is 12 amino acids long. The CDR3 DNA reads TGTGCCAGCAGCGTTAGCAATCAGCCCCAGCATTTT. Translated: CASSVSNQPQHF.

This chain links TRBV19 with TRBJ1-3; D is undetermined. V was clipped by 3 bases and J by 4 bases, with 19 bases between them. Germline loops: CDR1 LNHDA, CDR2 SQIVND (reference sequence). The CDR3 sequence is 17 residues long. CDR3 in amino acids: CASSMFRGMGFGNTIYF. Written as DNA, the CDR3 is TGTGCCAGTAGTATGTTCCGCGGGATGGGGTTCGGAAACACCATATATTTT.

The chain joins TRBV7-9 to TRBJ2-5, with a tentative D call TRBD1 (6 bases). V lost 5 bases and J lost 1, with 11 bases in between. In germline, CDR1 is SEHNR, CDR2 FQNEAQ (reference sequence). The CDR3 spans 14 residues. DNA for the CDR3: TGTGCCAGCAGCGTATGGACAGCCCAAGAGACCCAGTACTTC. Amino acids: CASSVWTAQETQYF.

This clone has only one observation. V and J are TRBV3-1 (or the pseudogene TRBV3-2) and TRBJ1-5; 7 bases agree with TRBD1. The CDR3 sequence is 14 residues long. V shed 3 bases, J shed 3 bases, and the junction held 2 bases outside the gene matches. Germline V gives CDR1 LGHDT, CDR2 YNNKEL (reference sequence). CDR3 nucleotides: TGTGCCAGCAGCCACAGGGGGACCAATCAGCCCCAGCATTTT. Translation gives CASSHRGTNQPQHF.

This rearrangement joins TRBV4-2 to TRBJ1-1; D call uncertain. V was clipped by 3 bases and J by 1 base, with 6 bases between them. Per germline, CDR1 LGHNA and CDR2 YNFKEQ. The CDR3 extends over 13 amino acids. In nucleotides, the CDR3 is TGTGCCAGCAGCCACGGAGGGAACACTGAAGCTTTCTTT. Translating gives CASSHGGNTEAFF.

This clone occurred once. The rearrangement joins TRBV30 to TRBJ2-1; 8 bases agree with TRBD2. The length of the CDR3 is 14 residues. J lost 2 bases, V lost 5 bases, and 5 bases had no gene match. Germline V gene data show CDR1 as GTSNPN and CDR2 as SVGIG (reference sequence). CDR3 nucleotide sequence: TGTGCCTGGTCAAGCGGGGGCCCCTACAATGAGCAGTTCTTC. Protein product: CAWSSGGPYNEQFF.

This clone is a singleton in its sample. The CDR3 region is CASSHRQNTEAFF. The CDR3 nucleotides read TGTGCCAGCAGTCACCGACAGAACACTGAAGCTTTCTTT. This chain joins TRBV6-6 and TRBJ1-1; the D is unclear. Trimming cost V 5 bases and J 1 base, with 8 bases left between them. CDR3 length: 13 residues. The germline V gene has CDR1 MNHNY and CDR2 SVGAGI (reference sequence).

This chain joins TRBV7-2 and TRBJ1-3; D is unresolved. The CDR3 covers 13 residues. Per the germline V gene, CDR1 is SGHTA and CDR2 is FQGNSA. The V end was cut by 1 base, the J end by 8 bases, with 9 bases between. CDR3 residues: CASSLEPVDTIYF. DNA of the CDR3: TGTGCCAGCAGCTTAGAACCGGTGGACACCATATATTTT.

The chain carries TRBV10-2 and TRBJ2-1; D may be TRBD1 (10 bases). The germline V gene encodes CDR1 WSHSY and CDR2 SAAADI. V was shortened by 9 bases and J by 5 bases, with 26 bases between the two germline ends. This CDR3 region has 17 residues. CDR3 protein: CASGQGVERGENNEQFF. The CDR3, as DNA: TGCGCCAGTGGACAGGGGGTAGAGCGGGGGGAGAACAATGAGCAGTTCTTC.

The CDR3 region has the DNA TGTGCCAGCATAGGATGGGCAGGATCCTACGAGCAGTACTTC. Translation: CASIGWAGSYEQYF. The chain uses TRBV27 and TRBJ2-7; unclear D gene. Between the trimmed V and J ends, which lost 7 bases and 1 base, there was a span of 14 bases. In germline, CDR1 is MNHEY, CDR2 SMNVEV (reference sequence). CDR3 length: 14 amino acids.

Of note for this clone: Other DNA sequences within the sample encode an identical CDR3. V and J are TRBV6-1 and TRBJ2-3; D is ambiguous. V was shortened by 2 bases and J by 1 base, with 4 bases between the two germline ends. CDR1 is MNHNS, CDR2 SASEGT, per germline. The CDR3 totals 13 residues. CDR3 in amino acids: CASSESGTDTQYF. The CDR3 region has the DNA TGTGCCAGCAGTGAATCGGGCACAGATACGCAGTATTTT.

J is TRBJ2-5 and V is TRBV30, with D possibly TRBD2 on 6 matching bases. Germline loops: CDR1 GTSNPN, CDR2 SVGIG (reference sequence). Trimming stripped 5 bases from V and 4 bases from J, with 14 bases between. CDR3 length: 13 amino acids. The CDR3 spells CAWAGPGRETQYF. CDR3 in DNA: TGTGCCTGGGCGGGGCCCGGGAGAGAGACCCAGTACTTC.

The DNA of the CDR3 is TGTGCCAGTAGTCGTAAGAACGGGACAGTGAACACTGAAGCTTTCTTT. The encoded protein is CASSRKNGTVNTEAFF. The chain is built from TRBV10-3 and TRBJ1-1; 7 nucleotides align to TRBD1. V was clipped by 10 bases and J by 0 bases; unmatched bases: 14. Germline CDR1 ENHRY, CDR2 SYGVKD. The CDR3 has 16 residues.

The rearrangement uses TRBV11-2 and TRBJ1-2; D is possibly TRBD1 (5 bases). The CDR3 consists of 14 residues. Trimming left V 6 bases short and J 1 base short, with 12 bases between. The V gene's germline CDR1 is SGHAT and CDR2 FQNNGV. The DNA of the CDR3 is TGTGCCAGCAGTGGACACTATTATAACTATGGCTACACCTTC. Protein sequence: CASSGHYYNYGYTF.